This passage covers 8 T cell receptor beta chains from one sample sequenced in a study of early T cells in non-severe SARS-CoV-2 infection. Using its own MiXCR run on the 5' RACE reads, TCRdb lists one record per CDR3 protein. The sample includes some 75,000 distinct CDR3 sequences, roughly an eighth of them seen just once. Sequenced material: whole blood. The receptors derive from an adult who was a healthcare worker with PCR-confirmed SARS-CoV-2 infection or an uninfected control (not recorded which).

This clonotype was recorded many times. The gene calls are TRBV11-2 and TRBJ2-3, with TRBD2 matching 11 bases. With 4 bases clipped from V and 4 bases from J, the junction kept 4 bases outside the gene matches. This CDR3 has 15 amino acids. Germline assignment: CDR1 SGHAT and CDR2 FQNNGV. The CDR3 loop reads CASSYGTSGADTQYF. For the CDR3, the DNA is TGTGCCAGCAGCTATGGGACTAGCGGCGCAGATACGCAGTATTTT.

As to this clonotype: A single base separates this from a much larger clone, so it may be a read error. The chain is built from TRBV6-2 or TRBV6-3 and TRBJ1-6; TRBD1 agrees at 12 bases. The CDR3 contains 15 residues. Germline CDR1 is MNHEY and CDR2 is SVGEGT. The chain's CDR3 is CTSRGTGGGNSPLHF. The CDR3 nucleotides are TGTACCAGCAGGGGGACAGGGGGCGGAAATTCACCCCTCCACTTT.

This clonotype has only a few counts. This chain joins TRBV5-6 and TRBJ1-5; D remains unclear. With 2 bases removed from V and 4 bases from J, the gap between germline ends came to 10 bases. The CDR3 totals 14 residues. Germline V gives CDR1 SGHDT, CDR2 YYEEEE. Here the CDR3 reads CASSFGGLNQPQHF. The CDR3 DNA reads TGTGCCAGCAGCTTCGGTGGACTGAATCAGCCCCAGCATTTT.

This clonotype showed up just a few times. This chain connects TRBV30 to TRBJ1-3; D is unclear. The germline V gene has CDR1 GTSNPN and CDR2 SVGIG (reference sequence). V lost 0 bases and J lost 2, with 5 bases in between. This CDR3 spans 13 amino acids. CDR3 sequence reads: CAWSVQTGNTIYF. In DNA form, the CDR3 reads TGTGCCTGGAGTGTGCAGACTGGAAACACCATATATTTT.

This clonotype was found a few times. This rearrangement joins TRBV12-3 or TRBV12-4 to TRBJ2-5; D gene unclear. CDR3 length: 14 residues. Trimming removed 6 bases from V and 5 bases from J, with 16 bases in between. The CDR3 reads CASSRTGLPETQYF. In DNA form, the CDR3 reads TGTGCCAGCAGCCGAACGGGCCTTCCGGAGACCCAGTACTTC.

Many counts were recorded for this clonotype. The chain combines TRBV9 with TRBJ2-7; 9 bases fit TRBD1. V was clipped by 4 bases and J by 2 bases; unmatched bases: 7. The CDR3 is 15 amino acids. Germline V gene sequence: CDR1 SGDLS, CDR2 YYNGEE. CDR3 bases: TGTGCCAGCAGCTCGGGGGACAGGGCCGCCTACGAGCAGTACTTC. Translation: CASSSGDRAAYEQYF.

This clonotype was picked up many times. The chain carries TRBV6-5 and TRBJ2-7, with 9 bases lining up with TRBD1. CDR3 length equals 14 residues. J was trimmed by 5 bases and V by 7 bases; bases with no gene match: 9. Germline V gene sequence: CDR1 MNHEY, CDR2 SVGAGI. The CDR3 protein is CASTSGQGGHEQYF. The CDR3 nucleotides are TGTGCCAGCACCTCGGGACAGGGCGGCCACGAGCAGTACTTC.

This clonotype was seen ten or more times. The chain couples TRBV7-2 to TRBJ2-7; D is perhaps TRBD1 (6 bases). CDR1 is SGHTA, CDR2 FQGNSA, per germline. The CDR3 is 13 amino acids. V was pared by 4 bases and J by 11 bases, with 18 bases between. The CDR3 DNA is TGTGCCAGCAGCTCCGGTCTACAGGGTGTGAAGTACTTC. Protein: CASSSGLQGVKYF.